The 17 T cell receptor beta chains listed next were all sequenced from one sample in a study of cytomegalovirus exposure and HLA in healthy donors (dated by TCRdb to between 2016 and 2019). Libraries were constructed by the immunoSEQ multiplex PCR assay. For the multiplex PCR, a mixture combining 60 forward primers for TCR Vbeta segments and 13 reverse primers for TCR Jbeta segments was used. Not all clones reach the TCRdb copy of this immuneACCESS table, which keeps in-frame sequences only. Checked studies attribute under half of the gap to unresolved V genes and leave the rest unexplained. This sample holds approximately 52,000 clones; roughly 70% were observed only once. Roughly 35% of the sample comes from the top ten. Input material: PBMCs. These TCRs come from a man between 35 and 55 years old in good health and CMV-seropositive.

Here the CDR3 DNA reads TGTGCCAGCAGTGTAGGACAGGGGACGGGTACGCAGTATTTT. This translates into CASSVGQGTGTQYF. V is TRBV2 and J is TRBJ2-3, with TRBD1 matching over 9 bases. Germline lookup yields CDR1 SNHLY and CDR2 FYNNEI. There are 14 residues in the CDR3. With 4 bases clipped from V and 8 bases from J, the junction kept 7 bases outside the gene matches. Full variable domain (remainder filled in from reference TRBV2 and TRBJ2-3): EPEVTQTPSHQVTQMGQEVILRCVPISNHLYFYWYRQILGQKVEFLVSFYNNEISEKSEIFDDQFSVERPDGSNFTLKIRSTKLEDSAMYFCASSVGQGTGTQYFGPGTRLTVL.

V and J are TRBV10-3 and TRBJ2-3, with TRBD2 matching over 13 bases. The CDR3 consists of 15 residues. V gave up 6 bases and J gave up 4 bases; unmatched junction bases: 4. Germline-derived CDR1 and CDR2 are ENHRY and SYGVKD. The CDR3 region is CAIRTSGGASDTQYF. Written as DNA, the CDR3 is TGTGCCATCAGAACTAGCGGGGGGGCTTCAGATACGCAGTATTTT.

V and J are TRBV5-1 and TRBJ1-1; no firm D call. Germline V gene lookup returns CDR1 SGHRS and CDR2 YFSETQ. The CDR3 runs to 14 residues. The V end was cut by 0 bases, the J end by 0 bases, with 6 bases between. DNA of the CDR3: TGCGCCAGCAGCTTGGGGGAGATGAACACTGAAGCTTTCTTT. Translated: CASSLGEMNTEAFF.

The chain has TRBV4-3 and TRBJ2-1; TRBD2 matches at 10 bases. CDR3 length: 16 residues. The V gene end was trimmed by 1 base and the J gene end by 7 bases; junction bases not matched to a gene: 7. From germline, CDR1 is LGHNA and CDR2 YSLEER. The CDR3 here is CASSQVGAGGRNEQFF. CDR3 nucleotide sequence: TGCGCCAGCAGCCAAGTGGGAGCGGGGGGGAGAAATGAGCAGTTCTTC.

V usage is TRBV5-4 and J usage is TRBJ2-5; a possible D gene is TRBD1 (5 bases). The germline V and J ends were trimmed by 4 bases and 0 bases, with 13 bases remaining between them. From germline, CDR1 is SGHNT and CDR2 YYREEE (reference sequence). The CDR3 contains 15 residues. As DNA, the CDR3 is TGTGCCAGCAGCCGCAGACAGAGCTACCAAGAGACCCAGTACTTC. This gives the protein CASSRRQSYQETQYF.

The chain links TRBV5-1 to TRBJ2-3; tentatively, D is TRBD2 (6 bases). V was trimmed by 2 bases and J by 5 bases, leaving 15 bases between them. The CDR3 totals 15 residues. Germline CDR1 reads SGHRS; CDR2 reads YFSETQ. CDR3 loop: CASSFKPSAGDTQYF. DNA for the CDR3: TGCGCCAGCAGCTTTAAGCCTAGCGCGGGAGATACGCAGTATTTT.

This clone was recorded only once. The chain carries TRBV7-9 and TRBJ2-7; D gene unclear. The CDR3 is 12 residues long. In germline, CDR1 is SEHNR, CDR2 FQNEAQ (reference sequence). Trimming took off 6 bases at V and 3 bases at J, with 9 bases between the two ends. The CDR3 spells CASSYSYYEQYF. CDR3 sequence (DNA): TGTGCCAGCAGTTATAGTTACTACGAGCAGTACTTC.

This clone has just a few counts. The rearrangement links TRBV5-6 to TRBJ2-6; 8 bases align to TRBD1. The CDR3 sequence is 16 residues long. Germline V gene sequence: CDR1 SGHDT, CDR2 YYEEEE. V gave up 6 bases and J gave up 0 bases; unmatched junction bases: 5. The CDR3 here is CASTRTGFSGANVLTF. CDR3 nucleotides: TGTGCCAGCACTCGGACAGGGTTCTCTGGGGCCAACGTCCTGACTTTC. Using reference TRBV5-6 and TRBJ2-6 for the parts outside the CDR3, the full variable domain is DAGVTQSPTHLIKTRGQQVTLRCSPKSGHDTVSWYQQALGQGPQFIFQYYEEEERQRGNFPDRFSGHQFPNYSSELNVNALLLGDSALYLCASTRTGFSGANVLTFGAGSRLTVL.

This clone was detected only once. The chain links TRBV6-1 to TRBJ1-2; D might be TRBD1 (5 bases). Trimming took off 7 bases at V and 0 bases at J, with 12 bases between the two ends. CDR3 length: 14 amino acids. Germline CDR1 MNHNS, CDR2 SASEGT. CDR3 nucleotides: TGTGCCAGCATTGAGACAGCATCTAACTATGGCTACACCTTC. The encoded protein is CASIETASNYGYTF.

There are a few counts of this clone. V is TRBV15 and J is TRBJ2-7, with 10 bases lining up with TRBD1. J gave up 2 bases and V 4 bases, and 2 bases lay outside the gene matches. This CDR3 region has 14 residues. Germline assignment: CDR1 LNHNV and CDR2 YYDKDF (reference sequence). The CDR3 DNA follows: TGTGCCACCAGCAAGGGACAGGGGACCTACGAGCAGTACTTC. Translated: CATSKGQGTYEQYF. Filled out from reference TRBV15 and TRBJ2-7, the complete variable domain reads DAMVIQNPRYQVTQFGKPVTLSCSQTLNHNVMYWYQQKSSQAPKLLFHYYDKDFNNEADTPDNFQSRRPNTSFCFLDIRSPGLGDTAMYLCATSKGQGTYEQYFGPGTRLTVT.

The chain has TRBV5-1 and TRBJ2-7, with unresolved D. Germline loops: CDR1 SGHRS, CDR2 YFSETQ. This CDR3 region has 14 residues. V shed 0 bases and J shed 4 bases, with 11 bases lying between them. The CDR3 region is CASSLVVTGYEQYF. The CDR3 DNA is TGCGCCAGCAGCTTGGTCGTGACTGGGTACGAGCAGTACTTC.

This sequence joins TRBV9 and TRBJ2-3; 7 bases align to TRBD2. The V gene end was trimmed by 4 bases and the J gene end by 5 bases; junction bases not matched to a gene: 13. The CDR3 covers 16 residues. CDR1 and CDR2 (germline): SGDLS, YYNGEE. The CDR3 nucleotides are TGTGCCAGCAGCCCGCAAGTTGGCGGGGGATTAGATACGCAGTATTTT. It codes for CASSPQVGGGLDTQYF.

The chain couples TRBV4-1 to TRBJ1-2, with 8 bases that match TRBD1. This CDR3 has 18 residues. Germline CDR1 and CDR2: MGHRA and YSYEKL. V lost 0 bases, J lost 4 bases, and 13 bases stayed unmatched. CDR3 DNA sequence: TGCGCCAGCAGCCAAGAGGTACCAGGGGGCGAGATTGCCTATGGCTACACCTTC. Translating gives CASSQEVPGGEIAYGYTF.

The rearrangement uses TRBV18 and TRBJ2-7; TRBD1 matches 7 bases. Losses at the gene ends were 4 bases for V and 0 bases for J; bases not matched to a gene: 3. The CDR3 has 14 residues. From germline, CDR1 is KGHSH and CDR2 LQKENI. CDR3 in DNA: TGTGCCAGCTCACGACAGGGTAGCTCCTACGAGCAGTACTTC. Amino acid sequence: CASSRQGSSYEQYF.

This chain connects TRBV7-2 to TRBJ2-5; D call uncertain. The V end lost 1 base, the J end lost 5 bases, and 5 bases lay between the germline ends. Germline values: CDR1 SGHTA, CDR2 FQGNSA. This CDR3 spans 12 amino acids. As DNA, the CDR3 is TGTGCCAGCAGCTTAGGCTATGAGACCCAGTACTTC. As protein: CASSLGYETQYF.

This clone was found once. The chain carries TRBV7-2 and TRBJ2-7, with TRBD1 matching 8 bases. The germline V gene encodes CDR1 SGHTA and CDR2 FQGNSA. The CDR3 is made up of 15 amino acids. Trimming removed 0 bases from V and 3 bases from J; junction bases left unmatched: 4. The CDR3 reads CASSLASGGGYEQYF. The CDR3 DNA follows: TGTGCCAGCAGCTTAGCCTCAGGGGGCGGCTACGAGCAGTACTTC.

This clone was counted a single time. The gene calls are TRBV18 and TRBJ2-3; a weak D match, TRBD1 (5 bases). There are 16 residues in the CDR3. The V end lost 1 base, the J end lost 3 bases, and 14 bases lay between the germline ends. Germline V CDR1 and CDR2: KGHSH, LQKENI. The CDR3 DNA is TGTGCCAGCTCACCACAGGGGATGGGTGGTACAGATACGCAGTATTTT. Residues: CASSPQGMGGTDTQYF.